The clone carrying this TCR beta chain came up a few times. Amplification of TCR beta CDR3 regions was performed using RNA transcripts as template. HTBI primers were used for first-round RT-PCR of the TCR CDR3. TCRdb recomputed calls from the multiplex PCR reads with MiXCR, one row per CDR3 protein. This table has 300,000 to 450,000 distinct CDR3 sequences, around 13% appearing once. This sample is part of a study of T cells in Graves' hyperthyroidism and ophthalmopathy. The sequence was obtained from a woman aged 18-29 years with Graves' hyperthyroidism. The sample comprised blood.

The CDR3 sequence: CASGESSYEQYF. In nucleotides, the CDR3 is TGTGCCAGCGGGGAGAGCTCCTACGAGCAGTACTTC. The chain is built from TRBV28 and TRBJ2-7; D is possibly TRBD2 (5 bases). Trimming removed 8 bases at V and 0 bases at J, with 8 bases between. Per germline, CDR1 MDHEN and CDR2 SYDVKM. The CDR3 extends over 12 amino acids.